This T cell receptor beta chain was found in a study of blood T cell repertoires in COVID-19. Study information: The United States, Italy and Spain were the sources of the acute and convalescent COVID-19 samples. The cDNA or gDNA used as material had been derived from T cells, B-cell-depleted T cells, or PBMCs.

This clone was observed a few times. It was during active infection that Seattle patients were enrolled and then longitudinally followed. Methods used by the authors: Amplification with reference gene primers provided the estimates of nucleated cell counts. Produced via immunoSEQ multiplex PCR; TCRdb's table is partial and in-frame only. V and J calls and clone size are those listed in that table; D and trimming were worked out from the DNA. The sample includes under 200,000 clones, over 80% of them seen just once. The CDR3 spans 15 residues. V was pared by 2 bases and J by 4 bases, with 8 bases of the junction left unmatched. Germline V lookup: CDR1 LGHDT, CDR2 YNNKEL (reference sequence).

The sequence was obtained from a woman aged 80 or over with COVID-19, enrolled during active disease. Input material: peripheral blood. V gene TRBV3-1 (or the pseudogene TRBV3-2) combines with J gene TRBJ2-7; TRBD2 matches 7 bases. CDR3 sequence: CASSQRWEGEYEQYF. The CDR3 region has the DNA TGTGCCAGCAGCCAACGGTGGGAGGGCGAATACGAGCAGTACTTC.